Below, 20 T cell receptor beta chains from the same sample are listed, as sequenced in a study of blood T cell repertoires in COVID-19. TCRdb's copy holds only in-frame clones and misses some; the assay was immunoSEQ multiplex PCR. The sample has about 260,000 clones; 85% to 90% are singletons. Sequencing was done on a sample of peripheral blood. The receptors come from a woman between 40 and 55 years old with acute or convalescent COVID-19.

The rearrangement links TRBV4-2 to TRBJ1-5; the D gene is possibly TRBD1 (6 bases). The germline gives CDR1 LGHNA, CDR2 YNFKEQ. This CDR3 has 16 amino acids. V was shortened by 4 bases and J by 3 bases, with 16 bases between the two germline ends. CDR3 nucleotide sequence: TGTGCCAGCAGCCCGGGGGGGGCGTTTGACAATCAGCCCCAGCATTTT. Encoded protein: CASSPGGAFDNQPQHF.

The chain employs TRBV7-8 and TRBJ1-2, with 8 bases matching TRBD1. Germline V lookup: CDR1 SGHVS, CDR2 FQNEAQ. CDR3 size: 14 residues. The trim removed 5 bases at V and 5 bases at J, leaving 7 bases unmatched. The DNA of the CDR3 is TGTGCCAGCAGCATGGGACAGGATGGTTATGGCTACACCTTC. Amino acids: CASSMGQDGYGYTF.

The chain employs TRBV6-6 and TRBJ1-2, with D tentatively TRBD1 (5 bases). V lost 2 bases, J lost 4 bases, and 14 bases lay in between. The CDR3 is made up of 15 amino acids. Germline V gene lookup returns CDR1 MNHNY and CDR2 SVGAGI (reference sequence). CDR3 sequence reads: CASSYAGGRPYGYTF. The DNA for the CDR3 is TGTGCCAGCAGTTACGCGGGGGGACGGCCCTATGGCTACACCTTC.

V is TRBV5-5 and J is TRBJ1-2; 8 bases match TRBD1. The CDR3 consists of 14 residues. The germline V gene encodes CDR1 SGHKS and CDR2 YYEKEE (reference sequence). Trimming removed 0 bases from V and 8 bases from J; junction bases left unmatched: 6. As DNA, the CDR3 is TGTGCCAGCAGCTTGGGGGCAGGGGGCTACGGCTACACCTTC. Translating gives CASSLGAGGYGYTF.

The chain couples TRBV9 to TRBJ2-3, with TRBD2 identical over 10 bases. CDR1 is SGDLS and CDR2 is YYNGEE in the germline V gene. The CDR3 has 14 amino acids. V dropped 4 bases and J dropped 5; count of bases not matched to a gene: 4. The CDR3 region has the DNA TGTGCCAGCAGCTTAGCGGGGGGAATAGATACGCAGTATTTT. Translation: CASSLAGGIDTQYF.

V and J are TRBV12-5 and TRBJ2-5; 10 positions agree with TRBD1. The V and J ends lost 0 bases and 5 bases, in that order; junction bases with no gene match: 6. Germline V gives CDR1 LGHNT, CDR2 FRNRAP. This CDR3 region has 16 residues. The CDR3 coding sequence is TGTGCTAGTGGTTTGGTACAGGGGACAGGGGACGAGACCCAGTACTTC. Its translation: CASGLVQGTGDETQYF.

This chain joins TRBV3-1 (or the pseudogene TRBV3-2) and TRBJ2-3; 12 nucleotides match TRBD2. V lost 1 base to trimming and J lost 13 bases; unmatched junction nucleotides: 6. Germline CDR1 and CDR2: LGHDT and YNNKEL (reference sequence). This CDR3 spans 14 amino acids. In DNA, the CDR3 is TGTGCCAGCAGCCAAGGTGGGGCTAGCGGGGGGGAGTATTTT. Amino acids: CASSQGGASGGEYF.

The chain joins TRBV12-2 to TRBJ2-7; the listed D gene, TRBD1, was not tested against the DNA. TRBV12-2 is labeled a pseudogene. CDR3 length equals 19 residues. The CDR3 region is CASRLAQRSQGSGMDEQYV. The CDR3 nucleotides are TGTGCAAGTCGCTTAGCGCAACGTTCTCAGGGGTCAGGTATGGACGAGCAGTACGTC.

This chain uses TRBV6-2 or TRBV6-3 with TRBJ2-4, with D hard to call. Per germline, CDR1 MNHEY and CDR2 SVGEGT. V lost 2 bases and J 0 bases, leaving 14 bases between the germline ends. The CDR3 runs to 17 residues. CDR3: CASSYVSEPIAKNIQYF. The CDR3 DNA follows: TGTGCCAGCAGTTACGTCAGCGAACCAATAGCCAAAAACATTCAGTACTTC.

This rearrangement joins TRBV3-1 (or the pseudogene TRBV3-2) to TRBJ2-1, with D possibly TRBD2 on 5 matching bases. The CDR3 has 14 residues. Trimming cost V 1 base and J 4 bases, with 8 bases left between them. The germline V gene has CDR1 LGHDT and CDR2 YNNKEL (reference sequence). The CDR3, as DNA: TGTGCCAGCAGCCAAGTAGCGCCTTACAATGAGCAGTTCTTC. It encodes CASSQVAPYNEQFF.

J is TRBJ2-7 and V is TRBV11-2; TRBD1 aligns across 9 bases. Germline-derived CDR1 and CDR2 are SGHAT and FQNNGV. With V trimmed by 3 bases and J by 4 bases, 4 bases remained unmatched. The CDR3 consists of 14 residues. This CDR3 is CASSLGDREYEQYV. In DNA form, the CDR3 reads TGTGCCAGCAGCTTGGGGGACAGGGAATACGAGCAGTACGTC.

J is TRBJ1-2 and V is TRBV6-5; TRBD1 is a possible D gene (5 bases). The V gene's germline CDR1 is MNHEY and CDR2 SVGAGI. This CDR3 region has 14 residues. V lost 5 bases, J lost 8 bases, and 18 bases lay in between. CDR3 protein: CASSIYRTTNGYTF. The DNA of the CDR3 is TGTGCCAGCAGTATATATAGGACAACCAACGGCTACACCTTC.

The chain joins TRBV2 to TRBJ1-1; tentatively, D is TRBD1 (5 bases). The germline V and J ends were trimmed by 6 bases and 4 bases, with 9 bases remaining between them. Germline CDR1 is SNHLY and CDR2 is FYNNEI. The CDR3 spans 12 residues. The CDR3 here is CASRKDSTEAFF. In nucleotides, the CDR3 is TGTGCCAGCAGGAAAGACAGCACTGAAGCTTTCTTT.

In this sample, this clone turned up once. The DNA of the CDR3 is TGTGCCAGCTCACCCGCGCCTTCTGGAAACACCATATATTTT. Translated, it gives CASSPAPSGNTIYF. The chain carries TRBV18 and TRBJ1-3; D unresolved. V lost 3 bases to trimming and J lost 1 base, with 7 bases between them. The length of the CDR3 is 14 residues. Germline V gives CDR1 KGHSH, CDR2 LQKENI.

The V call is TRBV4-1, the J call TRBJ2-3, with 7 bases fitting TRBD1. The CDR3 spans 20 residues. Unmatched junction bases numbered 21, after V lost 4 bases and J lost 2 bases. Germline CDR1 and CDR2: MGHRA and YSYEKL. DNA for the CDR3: TGCGCCAGCAGCCGAGAGAACAGGGGCCCTTCCTTCCGTTCCACAGATACGCAGTATTTT. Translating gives CASSRENRGPSFRSTDTQYF.

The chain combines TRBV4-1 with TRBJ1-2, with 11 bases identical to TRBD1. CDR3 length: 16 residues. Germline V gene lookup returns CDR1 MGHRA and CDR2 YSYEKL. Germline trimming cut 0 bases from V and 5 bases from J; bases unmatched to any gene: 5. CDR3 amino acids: CASSQDPGTGGYGYTF. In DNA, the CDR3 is TGCGCCAGCAGCCAAGATCCCGGGACAGGGGGTTATGGCTACACCTTC.

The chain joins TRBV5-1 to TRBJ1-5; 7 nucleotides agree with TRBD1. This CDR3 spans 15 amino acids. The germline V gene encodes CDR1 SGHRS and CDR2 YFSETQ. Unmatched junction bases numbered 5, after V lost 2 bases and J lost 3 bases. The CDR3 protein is CASSFTGASNQPQHF. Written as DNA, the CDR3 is TGCGCCAGCAGCTTCACAGGGGCCTCCAATCAGCCCCAGCATTTT.

The CDR3 coding sequence is TGTGCCAGCAGCTTAGCGGGAGCGGGGTCGAACACTGAAGCTTTCTTT. Its translation: CASSLAGAGSNTEAFF. V and J are TRBV7-6 and TRBJ1-1; D ambiguous. CDR3 length: 16 amino acids. Trimming pared 0 bases from V and 1 base from J, leaving 12 bases between. Germline values: CDR1 SGHVS, CDR2 FNYEAQ.

The CDR3 is CATSDFLTGSTDTQYF. The CDR3 bases are TGTGCCACCAGTGATTTTCTGACGGGGAGCACAGATACGCAGTATTTT. The chain has TRBV24-1 and TRBJ2-3, with D perhaps TRBD2 (5 bases). The CDR3 loop spans 16 amino acids. Germline CDR1 KGHDR, CDR2 SFDVKD. V lost 1 base and J lost 0, with 10 bases in between.

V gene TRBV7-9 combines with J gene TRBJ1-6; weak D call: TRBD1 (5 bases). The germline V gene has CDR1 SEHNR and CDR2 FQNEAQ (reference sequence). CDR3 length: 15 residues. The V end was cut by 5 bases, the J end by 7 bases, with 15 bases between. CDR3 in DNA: TGTGCCAGCAGCCCCCAGGGCAGGGTAAATTCACCCCTCCACTTT. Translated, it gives CASSPQGRVNSPLHF.